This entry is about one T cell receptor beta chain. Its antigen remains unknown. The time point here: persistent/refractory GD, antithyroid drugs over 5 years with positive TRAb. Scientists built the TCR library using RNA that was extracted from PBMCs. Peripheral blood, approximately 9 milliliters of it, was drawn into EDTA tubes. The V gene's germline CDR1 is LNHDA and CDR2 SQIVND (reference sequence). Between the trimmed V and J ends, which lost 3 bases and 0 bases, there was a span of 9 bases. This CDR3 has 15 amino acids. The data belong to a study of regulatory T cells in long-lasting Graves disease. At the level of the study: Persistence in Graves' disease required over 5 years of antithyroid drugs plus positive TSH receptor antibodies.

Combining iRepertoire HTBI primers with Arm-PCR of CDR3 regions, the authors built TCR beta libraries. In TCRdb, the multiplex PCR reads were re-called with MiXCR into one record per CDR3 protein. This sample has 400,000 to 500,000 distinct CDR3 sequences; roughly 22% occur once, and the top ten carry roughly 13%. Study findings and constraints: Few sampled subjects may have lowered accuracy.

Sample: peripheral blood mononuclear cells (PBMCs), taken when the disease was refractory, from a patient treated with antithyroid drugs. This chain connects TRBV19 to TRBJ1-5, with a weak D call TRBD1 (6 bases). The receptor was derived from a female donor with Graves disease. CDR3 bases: TGTGCCAGTAGTATCCGGACAGATAGCAATCAGCCCCAGCATTTT. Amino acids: CASSIRTDSNQPQHF.